The present TCR beta chain was sequenced within a study of T cells in Graves' hyperthyroidism and ophthalmopathy. Study summary: Peripheral blood was collected at initial diagnosis, before any treatment.

V lost 7 bases to trimming and J lost 5 bases, with 14 bases between them. The CDR3 has 13 residues. Regarding the study as a whole: In validation, the model predicted ophthalmopathy. These predictions came a median about 6.8 months before onset.

What was amplified from RNA transcripts were TCR beta CDR3 regions. HTBI primers were employed in a first-round RT-PCR of the TCR CDR3. TCRdb passed the multiplex PCR reads through MiXCR, listing each CDR3 protein once. The sample yields almost 250,000 distinct CDR3 sequences, approximately 25% seen once. This clonotype was seen many times. Its antigen is still unknown. Out of over 7.5 ml of fresh peripheral blood came the PBMCs. The chain recombines TRBV12-3 or TRBV12-4 with TRBJ1-1; D gene ambiguous. Sequenced: blood. The receptor comes from a woman aged 40 to 55 with Graves' ophthalmopathy. The CDR3 sequence: CASIQVGFTEAFF. DNA for the CDR3: TGTGCCAGCATTCAAGTGGGGTTTACTGAAGCTTTCTTT.